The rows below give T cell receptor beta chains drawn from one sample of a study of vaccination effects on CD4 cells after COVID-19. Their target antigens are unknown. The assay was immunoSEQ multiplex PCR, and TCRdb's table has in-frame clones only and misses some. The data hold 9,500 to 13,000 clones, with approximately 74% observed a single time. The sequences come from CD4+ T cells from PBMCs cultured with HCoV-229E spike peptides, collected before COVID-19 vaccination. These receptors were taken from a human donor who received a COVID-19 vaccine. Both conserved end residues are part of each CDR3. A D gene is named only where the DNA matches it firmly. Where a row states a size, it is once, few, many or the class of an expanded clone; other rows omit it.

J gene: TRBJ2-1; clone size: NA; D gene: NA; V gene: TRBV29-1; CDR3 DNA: TGCAGCGGCTCTCGGGGGAAGGGAAATGAGCAGTTCTTC; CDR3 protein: CSGSRGKGNEQFF
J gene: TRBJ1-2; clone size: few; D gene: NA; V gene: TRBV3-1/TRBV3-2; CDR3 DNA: TGTGCCAGCAGCCAGGGGAACATCTATGGCTACACCTTC; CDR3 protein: CASSQGNIYGYTF
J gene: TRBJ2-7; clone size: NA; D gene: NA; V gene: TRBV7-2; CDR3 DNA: TGTGCCAGCAGCTCCACCTTGTACGAGCAGTACTTC; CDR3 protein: CASSSTLYEQYF
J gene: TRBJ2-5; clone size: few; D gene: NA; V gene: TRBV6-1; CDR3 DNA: TGTGCCAGCAGTGATGGGGGTTATTTGACGGGAACGGAGACCCAGTACTTC; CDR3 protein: CASSDGGYLTGTETQYF
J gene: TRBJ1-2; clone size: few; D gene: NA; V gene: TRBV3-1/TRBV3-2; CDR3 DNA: TGTGCCAGCAGCCTCAGGGATTTTTGGGGCTACACCTTC; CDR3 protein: CASSLRDFWGYTF
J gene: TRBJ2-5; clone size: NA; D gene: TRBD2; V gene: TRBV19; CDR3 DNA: TGTGCCAGTAGTCCAATAGCGGGAGTTGGGCAAGAGACCCAGTACTTC; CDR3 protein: CASSPIAGVGQETQYF
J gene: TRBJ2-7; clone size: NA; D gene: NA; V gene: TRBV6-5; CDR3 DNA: TGTGCCAGCAGTTACACCTCCTTTACCAGCTCCTACGAGCAGTACTTC; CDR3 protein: CASSYTSFTSSYEQYF
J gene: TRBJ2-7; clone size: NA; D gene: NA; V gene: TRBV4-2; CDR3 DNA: TGTGCCAGCAGCCAGGGGGGGCAGTACTTC; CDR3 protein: CASSQGGQYF
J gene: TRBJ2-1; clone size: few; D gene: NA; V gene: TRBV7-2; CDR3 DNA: TGTGCCAGCAGCTTATTTGCCGTGGGCTACAATGAGCAGTTCTTC; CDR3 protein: CASSLFAVGYNEQFF
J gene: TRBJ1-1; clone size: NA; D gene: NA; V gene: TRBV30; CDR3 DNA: TGTGCCCAGAGCCCGAACACTGAAGCTTTCTTT; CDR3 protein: CAQSPNTEAFF
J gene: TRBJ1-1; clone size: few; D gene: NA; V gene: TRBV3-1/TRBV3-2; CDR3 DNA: TGTCAAGGGGCGGAGAACACTGAAGCTTTCTTT; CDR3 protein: CQGAENTEAFF
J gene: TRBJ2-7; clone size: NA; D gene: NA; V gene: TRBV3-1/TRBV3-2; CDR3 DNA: TGTGCCAGCAGCCCCCCCAGCGGGTGGACCTACGAGCAGTACTTC; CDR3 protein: CASSPPSGWTYEQYF
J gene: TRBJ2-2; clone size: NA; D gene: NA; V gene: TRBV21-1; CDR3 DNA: TGTGCCAGCAGCCCTCCAAGTACCGGGGAGCTGTTTTTT; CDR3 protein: CASSPPSTGELFF
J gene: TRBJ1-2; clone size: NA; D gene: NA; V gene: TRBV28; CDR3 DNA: TGTGCCAGCCTCAAGGGTAGGGCTCTCTATGGCTACACCTTC; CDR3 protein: CASLKGRALYGYTF
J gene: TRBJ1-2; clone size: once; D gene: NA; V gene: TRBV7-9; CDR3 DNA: TGTGCCAGCAGCTTAGGAGTATCGGCTAAAGGCTACACCTTC; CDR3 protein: CASSLGVSAKGYTF
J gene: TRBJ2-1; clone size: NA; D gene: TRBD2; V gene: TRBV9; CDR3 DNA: TGTGCCAGCGGTAGCGGGGGAGTTTACAATGAGCAGTTCTTC; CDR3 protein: CASGSGGVYNEQFF
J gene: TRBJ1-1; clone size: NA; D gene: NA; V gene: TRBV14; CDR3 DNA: TGTGCCAGCAGCCGTTTCGACCAGGGTGAAGCTTTCTTT; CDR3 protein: CASSRFDQGEAFF
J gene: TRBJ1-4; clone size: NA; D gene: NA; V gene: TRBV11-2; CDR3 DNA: TGTGCCAGCAGCTTAGATCCGGGTTCGGGGCTGTTTTTT; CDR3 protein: CASSLDPGSGLFF
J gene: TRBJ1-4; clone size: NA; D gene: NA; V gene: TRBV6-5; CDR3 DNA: TGTGCCAGCAGTTCAGAGGGGGCAACTAATGAAAAACTGTTTTTT; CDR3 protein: CASSSEGATNEKLFF
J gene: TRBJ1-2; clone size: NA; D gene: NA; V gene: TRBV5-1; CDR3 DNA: TGCGCCAGCAGCCCAGCTCGTGGCTATGGCTACACCTTC; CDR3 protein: CASSPARGYGYTF
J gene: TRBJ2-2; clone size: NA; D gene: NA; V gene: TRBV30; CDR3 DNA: TGTGCCTGGAGTGTACGGGGCTACTACACCGGGGAGCTGTTTTTT; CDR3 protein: CAWSVRGYYTGELFF
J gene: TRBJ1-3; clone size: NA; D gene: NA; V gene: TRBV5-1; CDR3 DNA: TGCGCCAGCAGCTTGGGTACGGGGAGCAACACCATATATTTT; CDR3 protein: CASSLGTGSNTIYF
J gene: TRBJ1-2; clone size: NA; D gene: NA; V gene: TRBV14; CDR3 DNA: TGTGCCAGCAGCCAAGTTATGGGGGGCGAGTATGGCTACACCTTC; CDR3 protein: CASSQVMGGEYGYTF
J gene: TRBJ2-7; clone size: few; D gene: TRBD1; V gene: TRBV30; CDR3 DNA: TGTGCCTGGGGCCGTGGGGTCCGATGGACAGGGCGAGTCCACGAGCAGTACTTC; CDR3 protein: CAWGRGVRWTGRVHEQYF
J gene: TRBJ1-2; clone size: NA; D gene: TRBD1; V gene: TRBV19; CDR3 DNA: TGTGCCAGTACTCCACAACCCGGACAGGGCCGAGGGGGCTACACCTTC; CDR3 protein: CASTPQPGQGRGGYTF
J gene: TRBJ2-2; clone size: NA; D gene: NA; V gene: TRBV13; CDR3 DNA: TGTGCCAGCAGCCGCGGGCGGAACACCGGGGAGCTGTTTTTT; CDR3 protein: CASSRGRNTGELFF
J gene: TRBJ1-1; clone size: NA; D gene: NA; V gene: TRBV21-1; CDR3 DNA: TGTGCCAGCAGCCCCTATCCAGGGAAAGACACTGAAGCTTTCTTT; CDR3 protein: CASSPYPGKDTEAFF
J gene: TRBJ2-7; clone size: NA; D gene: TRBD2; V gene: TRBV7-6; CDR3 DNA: TGTGCCAGCAGCTTAGCACTAGCGGGAGGGCCCGTCGAGCAGTACTTC; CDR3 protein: CASSLALAGGPVEQYF
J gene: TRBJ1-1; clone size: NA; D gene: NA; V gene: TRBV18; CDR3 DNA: TGTGCCAGCTCAGGTTTGAACACTGAAGCTTTCTTT; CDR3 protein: CASSGLNTEAFF
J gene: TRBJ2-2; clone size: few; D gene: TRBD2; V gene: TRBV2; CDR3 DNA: TGTGCCAGCACCGACCCCAGCGGGAGGACCGGGGAGCTGTTTTTT; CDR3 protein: CASTDPSGRTGELFF
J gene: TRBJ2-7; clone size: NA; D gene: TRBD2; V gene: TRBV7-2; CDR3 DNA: TGTGCCAGCAGCCGGCTAGCGGGGGTGGGAGAGCAGTACTTC; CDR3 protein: CASSRLAGVGEQYF
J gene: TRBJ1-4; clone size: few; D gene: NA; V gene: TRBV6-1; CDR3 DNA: TGTGCCAGCAGTGGAGGTTGGACAATTGAGGGTAATGAAAAACTGTTTTTT; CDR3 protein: CASSGGWTIEGNEKLFF
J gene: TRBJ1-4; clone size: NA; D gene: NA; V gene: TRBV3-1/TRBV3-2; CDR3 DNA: TGTGCCAGCAGCCAAACAGGGAGGGGGGAAAAACTGTTTTTT; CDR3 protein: CASSQTGRGEKLFF
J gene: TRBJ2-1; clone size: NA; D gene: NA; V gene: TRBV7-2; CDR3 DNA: TGTGCCAGCAGCGTCACTAGGGATGAGCAGTTCTTC; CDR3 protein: CASSVTRDEQFF
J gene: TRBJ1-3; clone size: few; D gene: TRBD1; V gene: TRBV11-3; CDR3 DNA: TGTGCCAGCAGCCGGGACAGCTCTGGAAACACCATATATTTT; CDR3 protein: CASSRDSSGNTIYF
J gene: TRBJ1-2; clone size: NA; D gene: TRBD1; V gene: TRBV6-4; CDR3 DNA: TGTGCCAGCAGGGCCGAGACAGGGGGCGGTGGCTACACCTTC; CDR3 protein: CASRAETGGGGYTF
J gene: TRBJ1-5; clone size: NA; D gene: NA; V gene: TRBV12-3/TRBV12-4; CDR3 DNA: TGTGCCAGCAGTGGAGGGCGGCGGGCCCAGCATTTT; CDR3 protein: CASSGGRRAQHF
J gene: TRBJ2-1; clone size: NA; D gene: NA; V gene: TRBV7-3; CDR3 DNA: TGTGCCAGCAGCCCGGGGGAAGGGGGCTTTGTCTTC; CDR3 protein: CASSPGEGGFVF
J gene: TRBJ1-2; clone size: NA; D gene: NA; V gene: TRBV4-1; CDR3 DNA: TGCGCCAGCAGCCAAGATCTGCCGGGGTTGGATGGCTACACCTTC; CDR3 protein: CASSQDLPGLDGYTF
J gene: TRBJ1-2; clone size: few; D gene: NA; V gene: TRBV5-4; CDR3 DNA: TGTGCCAGCAGCTTGGAGGCGGGAGAGGGCTACACCTTC; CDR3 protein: CASSLEAGEGYTF
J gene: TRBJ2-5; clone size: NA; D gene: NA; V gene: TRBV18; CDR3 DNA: TGTGCCAGCTCACCAAGGGGGGGACAAGAGACCCAGTACTTC; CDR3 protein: CASSPRGGQETQYF
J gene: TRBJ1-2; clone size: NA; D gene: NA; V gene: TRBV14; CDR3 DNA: TGTGCCAGCAGCCGGGCGGGTGGGGCCTATGGCTACACCTTC; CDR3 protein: CASSRAGGAYGYTF
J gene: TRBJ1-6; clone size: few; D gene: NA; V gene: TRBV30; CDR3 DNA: TGTGCCTGGACCCCTGGGCTTAATTCACCCCTCCACTTT; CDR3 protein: CAWTPGLNSPLHF
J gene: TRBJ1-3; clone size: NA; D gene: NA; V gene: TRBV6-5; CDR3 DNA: TGTGCCAGCAGTACGCGAAGCCGGGGAAACACCATATATTTT; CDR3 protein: CASSTRSRGNTIYF